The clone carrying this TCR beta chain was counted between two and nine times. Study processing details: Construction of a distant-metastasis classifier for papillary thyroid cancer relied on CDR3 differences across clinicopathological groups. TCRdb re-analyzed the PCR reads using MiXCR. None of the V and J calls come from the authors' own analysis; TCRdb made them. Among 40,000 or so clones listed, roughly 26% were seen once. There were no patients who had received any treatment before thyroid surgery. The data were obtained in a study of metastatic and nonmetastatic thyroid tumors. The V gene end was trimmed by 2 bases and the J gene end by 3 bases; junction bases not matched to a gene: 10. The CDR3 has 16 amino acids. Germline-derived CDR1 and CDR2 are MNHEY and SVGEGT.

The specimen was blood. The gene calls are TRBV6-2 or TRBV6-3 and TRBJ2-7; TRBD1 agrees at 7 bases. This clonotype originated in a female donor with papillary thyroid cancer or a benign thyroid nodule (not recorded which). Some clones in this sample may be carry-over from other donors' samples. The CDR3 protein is CASSYTGTVGGYEQYF. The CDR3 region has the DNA TGTGCCAGCAGTTACACTGGGACAGTAGGTGGCTACGAGCAGTACTTC.